One and the same sample provided the 24 T cell receptor beta chains below, sequenced in a study of CXCR3-negative and CXCR3-positive naive CD8 T cells (dated by TCRdb to between 2018 and 2021). These receptors have no known antigen. Summary of the overall study and its limitations: Compared with CXCR3-negative naive cells, CXCR3-positive naive cells had TRB CDR3s with higher hydrophobicity (lower Kidera factor 4), lower energy, and higher strength and volume indices.

For sequencing, a NextSeq 550 was employed. The Human TCR Profiling Kit (MiLaboratory) was used to make UMI-labeled 5' RACE TRB cDNA libraries. TCRdb reprocessed the reads into one record per CDR3 protein sequence, lacking DNA. This sample's table lists 150,000 to 160,000 distinct CDR3 sequences. 0.45% to 0.55% of the sample rests with the top ten. The sequencing sample was made of naive CXCR3+ CD8+ T cells from blood. According to the study, the label for this sample's cell subset or site signals: CD45RO-CCR7+CD27+CD95- naive CD8+ T cells expressing CXCR3 (TNR3+). Receptor source: a human donor in good health. Some clones in this sample may be carry-over from other donors' samples.

The rearrangement uses TRBV28 and TRBJ2-7; TCRdb's assignment of TRBD2 cannot be checked, as there is no DNA. Germline loops: CDR1 MDHEN, CDR2 SYDVKM. CDR3 length: 21 residues. The CDR3 is CASSPSIPQGLAGVRPYEQYF. The full variable domain, completed using reference TRBV28 and TRBJ2-7, is DVKVTQSSRYLVKRTGEKVFLECVQDMDHENMFWYRQDPGLGLRLIYFSYDVKMKEKGDIPEGYSVSREKKERFSLILESASTNQTSMYLCASSPSIPQGLAGVRPYEQYFGPGTRLTVT.

The V call is TRBV28, the J call TRBJ2-5; TCRdb returns TRBD1, unconfirmable since there is no DNA. This CDR3 contains 15 residues. Germline V lookup: CDR1 MDHEN, CDR2 SYDVKM. The CDR3 loop is CASSLLPGSQETQYF.

The chain is built from TRBV6-2 or TRBV6-3 and TRBJ2-3; TCRdb selects TRBD1, and the lack of DNA leaves this call unchecked. The CDR3 is 14 amino acids. Germline V gene data show CDR1 as MNHEY and CDR2 as SVGEGT. The CDR3 here is CASSSSSGTDTQYF.

V is TRBV4-1 and J is TRBJ2-5; absent DNA, TCRdb's TRBD1 call cannot be checked. This CDR3 has 14 residues. Germline V gives CDR1 MGHRA, CDR2 YSYEKL. The CDR3 protein is CASSHRTQGETQYF.

J is TRBJ2-5 and V is TRBV20-1. The germline CDR1 and CDR2 sequences are DFQATT and SNEGSKA (reference sequence). This CDR3 contains 16 residues. The CDR3 sequence is CSARDISKSYQETQYF.

The chain uses TRBV11-2 and TRBJ2-1; TCRdb calls TRBD2, which cannot be checked without DNA. The CDR3 runs to 13 residues. From germline, CDR1 is SGHAT and CDR2 FQNNGV. This CDR3 is CASSRSSPNEQFF. Combining the CDR3 with reference TRBV11-2 and TRBJ2-1 gives the whole variable domain EAGVAQSPRYKIIEKRQSVAFWCNPISGHATLYWYQQILGQGPKLLIQFQNNGVVDDSQLPKDRFSAERLKGVDSTLKIQPAKLEDSAVYLCASSRSSPNEQFFGPGTRLTVL.

The chain recombines TRBV11-1 with TRBJ2-1; lacking DNA, the TRBD1 call made by TCRdb goes unchecked. Per the germline V gene, CDR1 is SGHAT and CDR2 is FQDESV (reference sequence). There are 15 residues in the CDR3. CDR3 in amino acids: CASSAPGNSYNEQFF.

V gene TRBV5-6 combines with J gene TRBJ2-7; TCRdb gives TRBD1 as the D gene, but with no DNA this cannot be confirmed. Germline CDR1 SGHDT, CDR2 YYEEEE. This CDR3 contains 13 residues. This CDR3 reads CASSALTGSEQYF.

V and J are TRBV7-9 and TRBJ2-5; TCRdb names TRBD1, which stays unverified in the absence of DNA. The CDR3 contains 14 residues. The germline CDR1 and CDR2 sequences are SEHNR and FQNEAQ (reference sequence). The CDR3 here is CASSSFWDREDQYF.

V is TRBV12-2 and J is TRBJ2-5. TRBV12-2 is classified as a pseudogene. The CDR3 consists of 13 residues. CDR3 residues: CASRLVRSETQYF.

The rearrangement links TRBV28 to TRBJ2-7; absent DNA, TCRdb's TRBD1 call cannot be checked. The CDR3 is 16 residues long. Per germline, CDR1 MDHEN and CDR2 SYDVKM. This CDR3 reads CASSLPPEGSGYEQYF.

The rearrangement links TRBV5-5 to TRBJ2-1; the D gene TCRdb calls, TRBD2, cannot be checked with no DNA. Germline V gives CDR1 SGHKS, CDR2 YYEKEE (reference sequence). This CDR3 spans 13 amino acids. CDR3: CASSSGTSELQFF.

This chain connects TRBV29-1 to TRBJ1-2; the TRBD1 assignment by TCRdb is unverifiable without DNA. The CDR3 runs 12 residues. Germline V gene data show CDR1 as SQVTM and CDR2 as ANQGSEA. The CDR3 region is CSGYRVLYGYTF. Supplemented by reference TRBV29-1 and TRBJ1-2, the full variable domain reads SAVISQKPSRDICQRGTSLTIQCQVDSQVTMMFWYRQQPGQSLTLIATANQGSEATYESGFVIDKFPISRPNLTFSTLTVSNMSPEDSSIYLCSGYRVLYGYTFGSGTRLTVV.

The V gene is TRBV7-9, the J gene TRBJ2-1; no DNA is available, so the TRBD1 call from TCRdb remains unchecked. Germline V lookup: CDR1 SEHNR, CDR2 FQNEAQ (reference sequence). The CDR3 totals 14 residues. The CDR3: CASSHRDRINEQFF. The full variable domain, completed using reference TRBV7-9 and TRBJ2-1, is DTGVSQNPRHKITKRGQNVTFRCDPISEHNRLYWYRQTLGQGPEFLTYFQNEAQLEKSRLLSDRFSAERPKGSFSTLEIQRTEQGDSAMYLCASSHRDRINEQFFGPGTRLTVL.

V and J are TRBV5-1 and TRBJ2-3; TCRdb indicates TRBD1, and absent DNA this call remains unverified. This CDR3 spans 16 amino acids. Germline lookup yields CDR1 SGHRS and CDR2 YFSETQ. The CDR3 region is CASSLPGDRVTDTQYF.

V and J are TRBV20-1 and TRBJ2-2; absent DNA, TCRdb's TRBD2 call cannot be checked. The CDR3 runs 14 residues. Germline V gene lookup returns CDR1 DFQATT and CDR2 SNEGSKA (reference sequence). The CDR3 here is CSRPSGPNTGELFF.

V is TRBV4-1 and J is TRBJ2-7; with no DNA, the TCRdb D assignment of TRBD2 cannot be verified. This CDR3 is built from 15 residues. Germline values: CDR1 MGHRA, CDR2 YSYEKL. The CDR3 is CASSPRQSGGYEQYF.

V and J are TRBV4-3 and TRBJ2-1. Germline assignment: CDR1 LGHNA and CDR2 YSLEER. This CDR3 region has 14 residues. The CDR3 region is CASSQGRYQNEQFF.

The chain employs TRBV11-2 and TRBJ2-1; as DNA is missing, the TRBD2 call by TCRdb cannot be tested. The CDR3 consists of 16 residues. Germline V gives CDR1 SGHAT, CDR2 FQNNGV. The CDR3 is CASSAPGLASYNEQFF.

The chain recombines TRBV12-3 or TRBV12-4 with TRBJ1-1; there is no DNA to check the TCRdb D call of TRBD1. CDR3 length equals 15 residues. CDR3 region: CASIETGRLNTEAFF.

The rearrangement joins TRBV5-6 to TRBJ2-7; with no DNA, the TCRdb D assignment of TRBD1 cannot be verified. The CDR3 has 13 amino acids. Germline values: CDR1 SGHDT, CDR2 YYEEEE. The CDR3 loop reads CASSFGTAYEQYF.

The chain couples TRBV19 to TRBJ1-5; TCRdb's D call, TRBD1, is unchecked because there is no DNA. This CDR3 has 17 amino acids. CDR1 is LNHDA, CDR2 SQIVND, per germline (reference sequence). The CDR3 reads CASSPSDSTYSNQPQHF.

CDR3 region: CASSHTGSRRRADTQYF. The chain carries TRBV6-5 and TRBJ2-3; checking the TCRdb D call of TRBD1 is not possible without DNA. The V gene's germline CDR1 is MNHEY and CDR2 SVGAGI. This CDR3 is 17 amino acids long.

The CDR3 is CASSIAPEAFF. The V gene is TRBV7-9, the J gene TRBJ1-1. This CDR3 is 11 amino acids long. Germline values: CDR1 SEHNR, CDR2 FQNEAQ (reference sequence).